Listed below are T cell receptor beta chains from one sample, sequenced in a study of beta chain features in type 1 diabetes. TCRdb's table, derived via immunoSEQ multiplex PCR, lists solely in-frame clones and lacks some. The sample lists 160,000 or so clones; just over 9% were seen once. The sample comprised central memory CD4+ T cells from blood. The receptors derive from a woman younger than 35 in good health. Both conserved end residues are part of each CDR3. The D gene is left open where the match is weak. Some rows have no size entry. The others give once, few or many, or a class for an expanded clone.

V gene	D gene	clone size	J gene	CDR3 DNA	CDR3 protein
TRBV30	TRBD2	.	TRBJ2-1	TGTGCCTGGGGATCGATGCTGCGGGGGACTAAAGATCCTATCTTCTTC	CAWGSMLRGTKDPIFF
TRBV6-1	.	few	TRBJ1-2	TGTGCCAGCAGTGACGCAGGGGAGATCTATGGCTACACCTTC	CASSDAGEIYGYTF
TRBV4-1	.	.	TRBJ1-2	TGCGCCAGCAGCCAAGATCAGGTACCACGAGGCTACACCTTC	CASSQDQVPRGYTF
TRBV7-9	TRBD1	few	TRBJ2-3	TGTGCCAGCAGCCTTAGGACAGGGCTAACAGATACGCAGTATTTT	CASSLRTGLTDTQYF
TRBV7-3	TRBD1	.	TRBJ1-6	TGTGCCAGCAGCGGTGACAGGGATTCACCCCTCCACTTT	CASSGDRDSPLHF
TRBV27	TRBD1	.	TRBJ1-2	TGTGCCAGCAGTTTACGCGCCGGGACAGCCCTTAACTATGGCTACACCTTC	CASSLRAGTALNYGYTF
TRBV2	.	few	TRBJ2-6	TGTGCCAGCAGTGTGGCGGGAAGTGGGGCCAACGTCCTGACTTTC	CASSVAGSGANVLTF
TRBV6-5	TRBD1	.	TRBJ2-7	TGTGCCAGCAGTCAATACAGGGGGCGCTACGAGCAGTACTTC	CASSQYRGRYEQYF
TRBV7-2	.	once	TRBJ2-7	TGTGCCAGCAGCTTAGGAACAGCTAACGAGCAGTACTTC	CASSLGTANEQYF
TRBV27	TRBD2	few	TRBJ2-1	TGTGCCAGCAGGGGTCTAGCGGGAGAAGGGTCCTACAATGAGCAGTTCTTC	CASRGLAGEGSYNEQFF
TRBV5-6	.	few	TRBJ2-1	TGTGCCAGCAGAGGCCGGGACTTCAATGAGCAGTTCTTC	CASRGRDFNEQFF
TRBV23-1	TRBD1	.	TRBJ1-1	TGCGCCAGCAGTCAATTTAGGACAGGGGCCGGCACTGAAGCTTTCTTT	CASSQFRTGAGTEAFF
TRBV30	.	many	TRBJ1-6	TGTGCCTGGAGTGCACAAATGGATTCACCCCTCCACTTT	CAWSAQMDSPLHF
TRBV5-1	.	few	TRBJ2-5	TGCGCCAGCAGCTTGGCCGGACACGGAGAGACCCAGTACTTC	CASSLAGHGETQYF
TRBV9	TRBD2	.	TRBJ2-2	TGTGCCAGCAGCGCCGGACTAGCGAGGAACACCGGGGAGCTGTTTTTT	CASSAGLARNTGELFF
TRBV11-3	TRBD1	few	TRBJ2-6	TGTGCCAGCAGCCCCGGGACAGGTAAAGGCTCTGGGGCCAACGTCCTGACTTTC	CASSPGTGKGSGANVLTF
TRBV6-5	TRBD1	few	TRBJ2-1	TGTGCCAGCAGTTACTCGGGGACAGGATCCTATGAGCAGTTCTTC	CASSYSGTGSYEQFF
TRBV29-1	.	few	TRBJ2-3	TGCAGCGTTGGCGCAGGATGGAGCACAGATACGCAGTATTTT	CSVGAGWSTDTQYF
TRBV19	.	.	TRBJ2-6	TGTGCCAGTAAGGTCACAGGGCGGCGACCCGGGGCCAACGTCCTGACTTTC	CASKVTGRRPGANVLTF
TRBV10-3	.	.	TRBJ2-7	TGTGCCAGCAGTGCATCGGGGATCTACGAGCAGTACTTC	CASSASGIYEQYF
TRBV7-2	.	.	TRBJ2-1	TGTGCCAGCAGCGTACGGAGACTCCTCGACAATGAGCAGTTCTTC	CASSVRRLLDNEQFF
TRBV7-9	.	many	TRBJ2-7	TGTGCCAGCAGCTTAGCGTTGGCTCGTACCTACGAGCAGTACTTC	CASSLALARTYEQYF
TRBV4-2	TRBD1	.	TRBJ2-5	TGTGCCAGCAGCTCCTACAGGGGATTCCAAGAGACCCAGTACTTC	CASSSYRGFQETQYF
TRBV30	.	.	TRBJ2-2	TGTGCCTGGCGCCACGGGAGCTTTACCGGGGAGCTGTTTTTT	CAWRHGSFTGELFF
TRBV9	TRBD1	few	TRBJ1-6	TGTGCCAGCAGCGCCTCAACAGGGGGGAACTCACCCCTCCACTTT	CASSASTGGNSPLHF
TRBV5-4	TRBD1	few	TRBJ2-7	TGTGCCAGCAGCCCGGGACAGGGGGAGGGCGAGCAGTACTTC	CASSPGQGEGEQYF
TRBV4-1	.	few	TRBJ1-3	TGCGCCAGCAGCCAAGAAGGGAGGGACACCATATATTTT	CASSQEGRDTIYF
TRBV11-2	.	few	TRBJ1-1	TGTGCCAGCAGCCTAGCCATCGACGGAGAGGAAGCTTTCTTT	CASSLAIDGEEAFF
TRBV10-2	.	.	TRBJ2-3	TGCGCCAGCAGTCCATCTAGCGGCACAGATACGCAGTATTTT	CASSPSSGTDTQYF
TRBV6-5	.	few	TRBJ2-1	TGTGCCAGCTCTTTTCGCCCGACTAGCTACAATGAGCAGTTCTTC	CASSFRPTSYNEQFF
TRBV18	.	.	TRBJ2-5	TGTGCCAGCTCACCAAGCCAGGGGCACGAGACCCAGTACTTC	CASSPSQGHETQYF
TRBV7-2	TRBD2	few	TRBJ2-5	TGTGCCAGCAGCTTAGTAGCGGGGAACCAAGAGACCCAGTACTTC	CASSLVAGNQETQYF
TRBV7-2	TRBD2	few	TRBJ2-1	TGTGCCAGCAGCCAGGGACTAGTCGGCAATGAGCAGTTCTTC	CASSQGLVGNEQFF
TRBV29-1	TRBD2	.	TRBJ2-2	TGCAGCGTTGGGACTAGCGGACTTCCCGGGGAGCTGTTTTTT	CSVGTSGLPGELFF
TRBV29-1	TRBD1	.	TRBJ1-2	TGCAGCGTGGAGGACAGGGGGCAAGCCTATGGCTACACCTTC	CSVEDRGQAYGYTF
TRBV29-1	.	.	TRBJ2-3	TGCAGCGTTGAAGAGAGCGCAGATACGCAGTATTTT	CSVEESADTQYF
TRBV30	TRBD2	many	TRBJ2-5	TGTGCCTGGAGCCGAGGGGAGGGGGAGACCCAGTACTTC	CAWSRGEGETQYF
TRBV10-2	.	.	TRBJ2-7	TGCGCCAGCAGTGAGCCCCCTCCGAGCTACGAGCAGTACTTC	CASSEPPPSYEQYF
TRBV7-2	TRBD2	few	TRBJ2-1	TGTGCCAGCAGCAGAAGCGGGAGCTCCTACAATGAGCAGTTCTTC	CASSRSGSSYNEQFF
TRBV5-1	.	many	TRBJ2-7	TGCGCCAGCAGCGGACAGACCTACGAGCAGTACTTC	CASSGQTYEQYF
TRBV6-1	TRBD2	few	TRBJ2-5	TGTGCCAGCAGTGAACGGCGGGGGGAGACCCAGTACTTC	CASSERRGETQYF